Sequencing of this T cell receptor beta chain was carried out in a study of T cells after posttransplantation cyclophosphamide. Study-wide results and limits: Recipient CMV seropositivity and CMV reactivation strongly tracked TRB clonality. TRB overlap between skin or GI tissue T cells and blood was limited. Donor-recipient repertoire similarity was low at 1-2 months, rising over year one.

The CDR3 is 16 amino acids. About this clone: The target antigen is unknown.

On the day of bone marrow donation, the related graft donor provided peripheral blood. Assay: immunoSEQ multiplex PCR; the TCRdb copy retains only in-frame clones and omits some. This sample carries tens of thousands of clones, 73% of them seen once, and the ten largest clones take 0.65%. The material sequenced was memory CD4+ T cells sorted from PBMCs. The receptor was derived from a woman aged 55-69 years in good health, CMV-negative, and a related stem cell transplant donor. The chain links TRBV21-1 to TRBJ1-1. TRBV21-1 has pseudogene status. The chain's CDR3 is CASTFNPGDPNTEAFF. CDR3 DNA sequence: TGTGCCAGCACCTTCAATCCGGGGGACCCGAACACTGAAGCTTTCTTT.